This TCR beta chain was found in a study of cytomegalovirus exposure and HLA in healthy donors. Study-wide results and limits: Three CMV-associated chains proved CMV antigen-specific in vitro. HLA-A and HLA-B allele assignments for most subjects were reportedly predicted accurately using TCR beta sequences. As a later analysis revealed, the rate of TCR association differed by HLA locus, with DRB1 most and HLA-C fewest. It was 150 to 200 TCR beta chains that were listed as cytomegalovirus-associated.

Details on this clone: Its target is unknown.

The study ran its PCR with 60 Vbeta and 13 Jbeta primers. Sequenced by immunoSEQ multiplex PCR; TCRdb stores in-frame clones only, minus some. The table lists approximately 120,000 clones, about three quarters of them singletons. The CDR3 has 13 amino acids. Deletions cut 0 bases from V and 4 bases from J, with 7 bases between. Germline lookup yields CDR1 KGHSH and CDR2 LQKENI. This TCR derives from a woman in her sixties or seventies in good health and CMV-seropositive. J is TRBJ2-7 and V is TRBV18; TRBD1 is a possible D gene (6 bases). Sequences were obtained from PBMCs. For the CDR3, the DNA is TGTGCCAGCTCACCACCGGACAGTTACGAGCAGTACTTC. Translated: CASSPPDSYEQYF.